This T cell receptor (beta chain) was identified during a study of T cells in Graves' hyperthyroidism and ophthalmopathy. Regarding the study as a whole: Most clonotypes expanded in thyroid above 0.001 were likewise present in blood.

PBMCs were obtained from 7.5 to 10 ml fresh peripheral blood. This clonotype was detected many times. As yet, its antigen is unknown. TCR beta CDR3 region amplification was performed from RNA transcripts. TCR CDR3 underwent first-round RT-PCR with the HTBI primer set. TCRdb recomputed calls from the multiplex PCR reads with MiXCR, one row per CDR3 protein. The sample shows about 280,000 distinct CDR3 sequences, less than 30% of them seen only once. Input material: blood. The origin of this receptor is a man between 40 and 49 years old with Graves' hyperthyroidism that later progressed to Graves' ophthalmopathy.

The CDR3 sequence: CASSLNQGLAEQYF. The CDR3 DNA follows: TGTGCCAGCAGCTTAAATCAGGGTCTAGCCGAGCAGTACTTC. The J gene is TRBJ2-7, the V gene TRBV7-2; D might be TRBD1 or TRBD2, each matching 5 bases. This CDR3 is 14 amino acids long. The germline gives CDR1 SGHTA, CDR2 FQGNSA. V shed 2 bases and J shed 6 bases, with 14 bases lying between them.